The clone carrying this T cell receptor beta chain was detected only a few times. Its specificity is unknown. Notes on the study in general: The TCR gene usage of tumor memory CD4+ T cells clustered together with blood and lymph node memory CD4+ cells and with lymph node naive CD4+ cells.

This CDR3 has 13 residues. Germline V lookup: CDR1 MGHRA, CDR2 YSYEKL. Trimming removed 4 bases at V and 5 bases at J, with 11 bases between. Treg sorting used a CD4+CD25+CD127-/low gate. Semi-nested PCR with Nested Universal Primer A followed constant-region reverse priming of full-length variable regions. TCRdb re-called the 5' RACE reads with MiXCR, one entry per CDR3 protein. The data contain some 9,000 distinct CDR3 sequences, less than 60% of them singletons. The chain links TRBV4-1 to TRBJ1-1, with D unresolved. The receptor comes from a female donor with breast cancer. The sequencing input was Tregs sorted from a lymph node. In DNA, the CDR3 is TGCGCCAGCAGCCTGCCTTCGGGGACTGAAGCTTTCTTT. Amino acid sequence: CASSLPSGTEAFF.